The rows below give T cell receptor beta chains drawn from one sample of a study of blood T cell repertoires in COVID-19. Sequencing used immunoSEQ multiplex PCR; TCRdb keeps in-frame clones, though not all of them. The sample consists of about 140,000 clones, roughly nine tenths of them appearing once. The sequenced material came from peripheral blood. Source of these receptors: a human donor in a cohort sampled during active COVID-19. Each CDR3 is given with its conserved first and last residue. The D gene is left open where the match is weak. Clone size is not always given. Where it is, it says once, few, many or a class for expanded clones.

>TRBV7-3|.|.|TRBJ2-1
CASSLTLGGYNEQFF
TGTGCCAGCAGCTTAACTTTGGGGGGATACAATGAGCAGTTCTTC
>TRBV7-3|.|.|TRBJ2-6
CASSLNGRGSGANVLTF
TGTGCCAGCAGCTTAAATGGCAGGGGCTCTGGGGCCAACGTCCTGACTTTC
>TRBV6-6|.|.|TRBJ2-7
CASSPRGALEQYF
TGTGCCAGCAGTCCTCGGGGGGCGCTTGAGCAGTACTTC
>TRBV19|.|.|TRBJ1-2
CASSPQGQFHGYTF
TGTGCCAGTAGCCCCCAGGGGCAGTTCCATGGCTACACCTTC
>TRBV4-1|.|.|TRBJ1-5
CASSQAGRAGNQPQHF
TGCGCCAGCAGCCAAGCAGGGAGGGCCGGCAATCAGCCCCAGCATTTT
>TRBV4-2|.|.|TRBJ1-2
CASSQDPGLGYGYTF
TGTGCCAGCAGCCAAGACCCAGGGTTGGGATATGGCTACACCTTC
>TRBV7-8|.|TRBD2|TRBJ2-3
CASTSGEVPDTQYF
TGTGCCAGCACTAGCGGGGAGGTGCCAGATACGCAGTATTTT
>TRBV7-9|.|TRBD1|TRBJ2-7
CASSLGSDRAILAF
TGTGCCAGCAGCTTGGGGTCAGACAGGGCAATTCTGGCGTTT
>TRBV5-4|.|TRBD1|TRBJ1-6
CASSSRTGRDSPLHF
TGTGCCAGCAGTTCCCGGACAGGGAGGGATTCACCCCTCCACTTT
>TRBV6-2/TRBV6-3|.|.|TRBJ2-2
CASSYLANTGELFF
TGTGCCAGCAGTTACCTAGCCAACACCGGGGAGCTGTTTTTT
>TRBV4-3|.|TRBD1|TRBJ1-1
CASSQLDRGTEAFF
TGCGCCAGCAGCCAGCTAGACAGGGGCACTGAAGCTTTCTTT
>TRBV6-5|.|TRBD1|TRBJ1-5
CASSDRGIQPQHF
TGTGCCAGCAGCGACAGGGGAATTCAGCCCCAGCATTTT
>TRBV29-1|.|TRBD1|TRBJ2-3
CSVWDSPITDTQYF
TGCAGCGTTTGGGACAGTCCAATAACAGATACGCAGTATTTT
>TRBV7-2|.|.|TRBJ2-5
CASSPIYGQETQYF
TGTGCCAGCAGCCCAATCTACGGTCAAGAGACCCAGTACTTC
>TRBV5-4|once|.|TRBJ1-2
CASSLDRNYGYTF
TGTGCCAGCAGCTTGGACAGAAACTATGGCTACACCTTC
>TRBV3-1/TRBV3-2|.|.|TRBJ2-7
CASSHIDSPYEQYF
TGTGCCAGCAGCCATATCGACAGCCCCTACGAGCAGTACTTC
>TRBV6-2/TRBV6-3|.|TRBD2|TRBJ2-1
CASSPGLAGAGEQFF
TGTGCCAGCAGTCCCGGACTAGCGGGGGCTGGTGAGCAGTTCTTC
>TRBV3-1/TRBV3-2|.|.|TRBJ1-2
CASSPVRDYGYTF
TGTGCCAGCAGCCCGGTGAGGGACTATGGCTACACCTTC
>TRBV4-2|.|TRBD1|TRBJ2-7
CASSQGTGPYEQYF
TGTGCCAGCAGCCAAGGGACAGGTCCCTACGAGCAGTACTTC
>TRBV13|.|.|TRBJ2-7
CASSLGQSPSYEQYF
TGTGCCAGCAGCTTAGGGCAGTCCCCTTCATACGAGCAGTACTTC
>TRBV6-6|.|.|TRBJ1-6
CASSYSGGQGGRPLHF
TGTGCCAGCAGTTACTCCGGGGGGCAGGGAGGTAGACCCCTCCACTTT
>TRBV9|.|TRBD1|TRBJ1-3
CASSVAGQGIGNTIYF
TGTGCCAGCAGCGTAGCCGGACAGGGCATTGGAAACACCATATATTTT
>TRBV3-1/TRBV3-2|.|TRBD1|TRBJ2-2
CASSRGQGVTGELFF
TGTGCCAGCAGCCGAGGACAGGGGGTCACCGGGGAGCTGTTTTTT
>TRBV21-1|.|.|TRBJ1-5
CASSLEDTGQGASGNQPQHF
TGTGCCAGCAGCCTAGAAGATACGGGACAGGGGGCCTCGGGCAATCAGCCCCAGCATTTT
>TRBV6-6|.|TRBD1|TRBJ2-7
CASSYSPTGKHEQYF
TGTGCCAGCAGTTACTCGCCGACAGGGAAACACGAGCAGTACTTC
>TRBV11-2|many|.|TRBJ1-3
CASSTLGEISGNTIYF
TGTGCCAGCAGCACCCTCGGGGAGATCTCTGGAAACACCATATATTTT